These T cell receptor beta chains were read from a single sample in a study of Ad26.COV2.S vaccination and SARS-CoV-2 variants. Repertoires were generated with immunoSEQ multiplex PCR, while TCRdb's copy carries only in-frame clones and drops some. This table holds about 350,000 clones, approximately 90% found once. Sample: peripheral blood, taken after recovery from COVID-19. The receptors were sampled from a human donor who had recovered from COVID-19. Each CDR3 is given with its conserved first and last residue. D genes are given only for firm matches. Some rows have no size entry. The others give once, few or many, or a class for an expanded clone.

V: TRBV29-1
J: TRBJ2-5
size: NA
D: NA
CDR3: CSVDATAGETQYF
DNA: TGCAGCGTTGATGCCACAGCCGGAGAGACCCAGTACTTC

V: TRBV24-1
J: TRBJ1-2
size: NA
D: NA
CDR3: CATSLGALTPTNNYGYTF
DNA: TGTGCCACCAGTCTTGGGGCACTCACTCCCACCAATAACTATGGCTACACCTTC

V: TRBV10-3
J: TRBJ2-1
size: NA
D: TRBD2
CDR3: CAISETSGDWDEQFF
DNA: TGTGCCATCAGTGAAACTAGCGGGGACTGGGATGAGCAGTTCTTC

V: TRBV5-1
J: TRBJ2-7
size: NA
D: NA
CDR3: CASSYGYEQYF
DNA: TGCGCCAGCAGCTACGGGTACGAGCAGTACTTC

V: TRBV5-6
J: TRBJ2-3
size: NA
D: TRBD2
CDR3: CASSFSGGLTDTQYF
DNA: TGTGCCAGCAGCTTTAGCGGGGGCCTAACAGATACGCAGTATTTT

V: TRBV7-8
J: TRBJ1-4
size: once
D: TRBD1
CDR3: CASSLERGPVEKLFF
DNA: TGTGCCAGCAGCTTAGAAAGGGGGCCCGTCGAAAAACTGTTTTTT

V: TRBV7-9
J: TRBJ1-3
size: NA
D: NA
CDR3: CASSLVRASSGNTIYF
DNA: TGTGCCAGCAGCTTAGTACGGGCAAGCTCTGGAAACACCATATATTTT

V: TRBV7-2
J: TRBJ1-6
size: NA
D: NA
CDR3: CASSPGLGSYNSPLHF
DNA: TGTGCCAGCAGCCCAGGGCTCGGCTCCTATAATTCACCCCTCCACTTT

V: TRBV6-2/TRBV6-3
J: TRBJ2-2
size: NA
D: NA
CDR3: CASSYSRRGELFF
DNA: TGTGCCAGCAGTTACTCCAGACGCGGGGAGCTGTTTTTT

V: TRBV28
J: TRBJ1-2
size: NA
D: NA
CDR3: CASLGERAHGYTF
DNA: TGTGCCAGCCTGGGGGAAAGGGCCCACGGCTACACCTTC

V: TRBV7-2
J: TRBJ2-1
size: NA
D: NA
CDR3: CASSLVTGMPYNEQFF
DNA: TGTGCCAGCAGCTTAGTCACAGGAATGCCCTACAATGAGCAGTTCTTC

V: TRBV29-1
J: TRBJ2-1
size: NA
D: TRBD2
CDR3: CSVEDLTSGGTYNEQFF
DNA: TGCAGCGTTGAAGATTTGACTAGCGGCGGCACCTACAATGAGCAGTTCTTC

V: TRBV6-5
J: TRBJ1-5
size: NA
D: NA
CDR3: CASTGSSNQPQHF
DNA: TGTGCCAGCACGGGCAGTAGCAATCAGCCCCAGCATTTT

V: TRBV11-2
J: TRBJ2-1
size: NA
D: TRBD2
CDR3: CASSLPGGRAAFF
DNA: TGTGCCAGCAGCCTCCCGGGGGGTCGGGCGGCGTTCTTC

V: TRBV25-1
J: TRBJ2-7
size: NA
D: NA
CDR3: CASRWGDSYEQYF
DNA: TGTGCCAGCAGGTGGGGGGACAGCTACGAGCAGTACTTC

V: TRBV9
J: TRBJ1-1
size: NA
D: TRBD1
CDR3: CASSADRGRTEAFF
DNA: TGTGCCAGCAGCGCGGACAGGGGGCGGACTGAAGCTTTCTTT

V: TRBV5-1
J: TRBJ2-5
size: NA
D: TRBD2
CDR3: CASSLDGAGGLQETQYF
DNA: TGCGCCAGCAGCTTGGATGGGGCGGGGGGCCTACAAGAGACCCAGTACTTC

V: TRBV6-1
J: TRBJ1-2
size: once
D: NA
CDR3: CASSEAQARARRGYTF
DNA: TGTGCCAGCAGTGAAGCGCAGGCAAGGGCTAGACGTGGCTACACCTTC

V: TRBV29-1
J: TRBJ1-1
size: NA
D: TRBD1
CDR3: CSVEENRDRQGAFF
DNA: TGCAGCGTTGAAGAGAATCGGGACAGACAAGGAGCTTTCTTT

V: TRBV6-5
J: TRBJ1-2
size: NA
D: NA
CDR3: CASSYSMMEGYTF
DNA: TGTGCCAGCAGTTACTCGATGATGGAAGGCTACACCTTC

V: TRBV27
J: TRBJ1-4
size: NA
D: TRBD1
CDR3: CASSRDRGDWEKLFF
DNA: TGTGCCAGCAGCCGGGACAGGGGGGATTGGGAAAAACTGTTTTTT

V: TRBV12-3/TRBV12-4
J: TRBJ1-2
size: NA
D: NA
CDR3: CASSLGTRGGYTF
DNA: TGTGCCAGCAGTTTAGGGACACGTGGTGGCTACACCTTC

V: TRBV19
J: TRBJ1-2
size: NA
D: NA
CDR3: CASSSGTRGSYGYTF
DNA: TGTGCCAGTAGCTCCGGGACCAGGGGAAGCTATGGCTACACCTTC

V: TRBV5-1
J: TRBJ1-1
size: NA
D: TRBD1
CDR3: CASSSRQGRTEAFF
DNA: TGCGCCAGCAGCAGCAGACAGGGACGAACTGAAGCTTTCTTT

V: TRBV4-1
J: TRBJ1-1
size: NA
D: NA
CDR3: CASSQGLRTGRNTEAFF
DNA: TGCGCCAGCAGCCAAGGTCTCCGAACTGGACGTAACACTGAAGCTTTCTTT

V: TRBV10-1
J: TRBJ1-2
size: few
D: NA
CDR3: CASSEGFNYGYTF
DNA: TGCGCCAGCAGTGAGGGGTTCAACTATGGCTACACCTTC

V: TRBV5-1
J: TRBJ2-2
size: NA
D: NA
CDR3: CASSPSTGPYTGELFF
DNA: TGCGCCAGCAGCCCCTCCACAGGTCCCTACACCGGGGAGCTGTTTTTT

V: TRBV7-3
J: TRBJ2-3
size: once
D: NA
CDR3: CASSRGSGGTDTQYF
DNA: TGTGCCAGCAGCCGCGGATCAGGGGGCACAGATACGCAGTATTTT

V: TRBV5-1
J: TRBJ1-4
size: NA
D: TRBD1
CDR3: CASSFTRQGGSEKLFF
DNA: TGCGCCAGCAGCTTCACTCGACAGGGCGGCAGTGAAAAACTGTTTTTT

V: TRBV24-1
J: TRBJ2-1
size: NA
D: TRBD2
CDR3: CATSDFTGGINEQFF
DNA: TGTGCCACCAGTGATTTTACGGGGGGAATCAATGAGCAGTTCTTC

V: TRBV10-2
J: TRBJ2-7
size: once
D: NA
CDR3: CASSEGELSYEQYF
DNA: TGCGCCAGCAGTGAGGGGGAGCTCTCCTACGAGCAGTACTTC

V: TRBV12-2
J: TRBJ2-1
size: NA
D: NA
CDR3: CASRLAHKKPGGPYNEQFF
DNA: TGTGCAAGTCGCTTAGCCCACAAAAAACCGGGGGGGCCCTACAATGAGCAGTTCTTC

V: TRBV10-3
J: TRBJ2-7
size: NA
D: TRBD2
CDR3: CAISEGGVGEQYF
DNA: TGTGCCATCAGTGAGGGGGGGGTTGGCGAGCAGTACTTC

V: TRBV2
J: TRBJ1-2
size: NA
D: NA
CDR3: CASNPGLNYGYTF
DNA: TGTGCCAGCAATCCGGGTCTGAACTATGGCTACACCTTC

V: TRBV10-3
J: TRBJ1-2
size: NA
D: NA
CDR3: CAISEGGGRQRSNYGYTF
DNA: TGTGCCATCAGTGAAGGGGGTGGGCGACAGAGATCTAACTATGGCTACACCTTC

V: TRBV6-6
J: TRBJ2-2
size: NA
D: NA
CDR3: CASSRGSGGELFF
DNA: TGTGCCAGCAGCAGGGGTTCGGGCGGGGAGCTGTTTTTT

V: TRBV5-4
J: TRBJ1-1
size: once
D: NA
CDR3: CASRVDRASEAFF
DNA: TGTGCCAGCAGAGTAGACAGAGCGTCTGAAGCTTTCTTT

V: TRBV21-1
J: TRBJ1-5
size: NA
D: NA
CDR3: CASSIFRDRGFNQPQHF
DNA: TGTGCCAGCAGCATCTTCCGGGACAGGGGTTTCAATCAGCCCCAGCATTTT

V: TRBV6-4
J: TRBJ2-1
size: once
D: NA
CDR3: CASSERGNEQFF
DNA: TGTGCCAGCAGTGAGAGGGGGAATGAGCAGTTCTTC

V: TRBV4-1
J: TRBJ2-7
size: NA
D: TRBD1
CDR3: CASSQKASSRDRGMREQYF
DNA: TGCGCCAGCAGCCAAAAGGCCTCCTCCCGGGACAGGGGTATGCGCGAGCAGTACTTC

V: TRBV6-2/TRBV6-3
J: TRBJ2-1
size: NA
D: TRBD1
CDR3: CASSQGQNNEQFF
DNA: TGTGCCAGCAGTCAGGGACAGAATAATGAGCAGTTCTTC

V: TRBV4-1
J: TRBJ2-1
size: NA
D: TRBD1
CDR3: CASSGMQGQGTYNEQFF
DNA: TGCGCCAGCAGCGGAATGCAGGGACAGGGTACCTACAATGAGCAGTTCTTC

V: TRBV21-1
J: TRBJ1-1
size: NA
D: NA
CDR3: CASSKELRGRDTEAFF
DNA: TGTGCCAGCAGCAAAGAATTGAGGGGGCGGGACACTGAAGCTTTCTTT

V: TRBV2
J: TRBJ1-5
size: NA
D: TRBD1
CDR3: CASSYQQGSNQPQHF
DNA: TGTGCCAGCAGTTACCAACAGGGGAGCAATCAGCCCCAGCATTTT

V: TRBV6-6
J: TRBJ2-5
size: NA
D: NA
CDR3: CASTRGQETQYF
DNA: TGTGCCAGCACGAGGGGCCAAGAGACCCAGTACTTC

V: TRBV5-1
J: TRBJ1-2
size: NA
D: TRBD1
CDR3: CASSLPGQGAHGDGYTF
DNA: TGCGCCAGCAGTTTGCCGGGACAGGGGGCGCATGGGGATGGCTACACCTTC

V: TRBV29-1
J: TRBJ1-1
size: NA
D: NA
CDR3: CSVTSSPKAFF
DNA: TGCAGCGTCACCTCCTCGCCCAAGGCTTTCTTT

V: TRBV4-1
J: TRBJ1-6
size: NA
D: NA
CDR3: CASSQWTVLESPLHF
DNA: TGCGCCAGCAGCCAATGGACAGTGTTGGAATCACCCCTCCACTTT

V: TRBV3-1/TRBV3-2
J: TRBJ2-3
size: NA
D: NA
CDR3: CASSSGAGTDTQYF
DNA: TGTGCCAGCAGTTCGGGGGCGGGCACAGATACGCAGTATTTT

V: TRBV5-6
J: TRBJ2-5
size: once
D: TRBD1
CDR3: CASSFRQGVQETQYF
DNA: TGTGCCAGCAGCTTTCGGCAGGGGGTACAAGAGACCCAGTACTTC